This T cell receptor beta chain stems from a study of shared clonotypes between healthy human individuals. On the study more broadly: Each donor's CD4 naive and CD4 memory cells filled three plates apiece, CD8 naive two, and CD8 memory one.

The CDR3 length is 13 residues. Germline CDR1 reads MNHEY; CDR2 reads SVGAGI. The V end lost 6 bases, the J end lost 2 bases, and 10 bases lay between the germline ends. TCRdb's table, derived via immunoSEQ multiplex PCR, lists solely in-frame clones and lacks some. The sample holds approximately 2.5 million clones; 90% to 95% are singletons and the top ten take around 0.4%. Sequenced: naive CD4+ T cells from PBMCs. As to subset: CD45RA+ positively selected. The clonotype comes from a man aged 18 to 30 in good health. Some clones in this sample may be carry-over from other donors' samples. The chain combines TRBV6-5 with TRBJ1-1, with a tentative D call TRBD1 (6 bases). The CDR3 nucleotides are TGTGCCAGCAGGATGGACAGTAACACTGAAGCTTTCTTT. Amino acid sequence: CASRMDSNTEAFF.